The 22 T cell receptor beta chains below were found in one sample sequenced in a study of OX40 agonist ivuxolimab in advanced cancers. Repertoires were generated with immunoSEQ multiplex PCR, while TCRdb's copy carries only in-frame clones and drops some. The sample has about 25,000 clones, around four fifths seen once. The sample was CD4+ or CD8+ T cells sorted from blood, taken in a trial of the OX40 agonist ivuxolimab. The receptors stem from an adult with an advanced solid tumor such as melanoma, head and neck, liver or kidney cancer.

The V and J genes are TRBV6-5 and TRBJ2-3, with D hard to call. The CDR3 consists of 12 residues. Trimming pared 2 bases from V and 5 bases from J, leaving 5 bases between. Germline V gene sequence: CDR1 MNHEY, CDR2 SVGAGI. DNA for the CDR3: TGTGCCAGCAGTTACAATCAAGATACGCAGTATTTT. This gives the protein CASSYNQDTQYF.

The chain links TRBV2 to TRBJ2-7; D unclear. Deletions cut 2 bases from V and 7 bases from J, with 18 bases between. The CDR3 consists of 15 residues. CDR1 is SNHLY and CDR2 is FYNNEI in the germline V gene. The CDR3 loop is CASSESAGRKREQYF. The CDR3 DNA is TGTGCCAGCAGTGAATCAGCAGGCCGTAAAAGGGAGCAGTACTTC. The complete variable domain, with remaining parts taken from reference TRBV2 and TRBJ2-7, reads EPEVTQTPSHQVTQMGQEVILRCVPISNHLYFYWYRQILGQKVEFLVSFYNNEISEKSEIFDDQFSVERPDGSNFTLKIRSTKLEDSAMYFCASSESAGRKREQYFGPGTRLTVT.

The genes are TRBV5-4 and TRBJ2-7; D gene unclear. V gave up 2 bases and J gave up 2 bases, with 11 bases separating them. Germline CDR1 is SGHNT and CDR2 is YYREEE (reference sequence). CDR3 length: 14 amino acids. The CDR3 DNA follows: TGTGCCAGCAGCTTATGGACCCCCCCCTACGAGCAGTACTTC. Amino acids: CASSLWTPPYEQYF. The full variable domain, in which reference TRBV5-4 and TRBJ2-7 provide the parts outside the CDR3, is ETGVTQSPTHLIKTRGQQVTLRCSSQSGHNTVSWYQQALGQGPQFIFQYYREEENGRGNFPPRFSGLQFPNYSSELNVNALELDDSALYLCASSLWTPPYEQYFGPGTRLTVT.

Of note for this clone: Sequence at one end of the junction differs from germline and may be a read error. The V gene is TRBV27, the J gene TRBJ1-5, with 7 bases that match TRBD1. This CDR3 has 17 amino acids. Germline CDR1 MNHEY, CDR2 SMNVEV (reference sequence). The CDR3: CANSLARGDPSNQPQHF. Here the CDR3 DNA reads TGTGCCAACAGTTTGGCCAGGGGGGATCCTAGCAATCAGCCCCAGCATTTT.

This clone was seen a single time. As DNA, the CDR3 is TGTGCCAGCAGCCAAGAACAAAAACTAGCGGAGTACAATGAGCAGTTCTTC. As protein: CASSQEQKLAEYNEQFF. The rearrangement uses TRBV4-2 and TRBJ2-1; 8 nucleotides match TRBD2. V trimming: 0 bases; J trimming: 4 bases; junction bases outside the gene matches: 8. CDR1 and CDR2 (germline): LGHNA, YNFKEQ. The length of the CDR3 is 17 residues.

The V and J genes are TRBV5-4 and TRBJ2-1, with 8 nucleotides matching TRBD2. Germline V gene data show CDR1 as SGHNT and CDR2 as YYREEE (reference sequence). V shed 2 bases, J shed 1 base, and the junction held 2 bases outside the gene matches. This CDR3 region has 15 residues. The CDR3 reads CASSFVAGSYNEQFF. As DNA, the CDR3 is TGTGCCAGCAGCTTTGTAGCGGGGTCCTACAATGAGCAGTTCTTC.

This clone appeared a single time. The chain links TRBV18 to TRBJ2-5, with 7 bases matching TRBD2. The CDR3 totals 15 residues. Per the germline V gene, CDR1 is KGHSH and CDR2 is LQKENI. V lost 0 bases to trimming and J lost 5 bases; unmatched junction nucleotides: 6. The CDR3 sequence: CASSPPKQGGETQYF. In nucleotides, the CDR3 is TGTGCCAGCTCACCACCGAAGCAGGGAGGGGAGACCCAGTACTTC.

The rearrangement links TRBV7-5 to TRBJ1-3. TRBV7-5 is a pseudogene locus. The CDR3 runs 15 residues. The CDR3 sequence: CVRSLSGYSGNTIYF. CDR3 sequence (DNA): TGTGTCAGAAGCTTATCGGGTTACTCTGGAAACACCATATATTTT.

The CDR3 spells CASSVSPGQGPYEQYF. The CDR3 nucleotides are TGTGCCAGTAGTGTCTCTCCGGGACAGGGTCCCTACGAGCAGTACTTC. The chain has TRBV19 and TRBJ2-7, with 9 bases fitting TRBD1. V lost 5 bases and J lost 2; bases outside the gene matches: 10. This CDR3 is built from 16 residues. CDR1 is LNHDA, CDR2 SQIVND, per germline (reference sequence).

The DNA for the CDR3 is TGTGCCAGCAGCGTAGCGGGCGGGAGTGTAGCTGAGCAGTTCTTC. Translating it yields CASSVAGGSVAEQFF. The chain has TRBV9 and TRBJ2-1, with 7 bases identical to TRBD2. The CDR3 spans 15 residues. Germline CDR1 SGDLS, CDR2 YYNGEE. The junction had 9 bases not matched to a gene; V was cut back by 0 bases and J by 9 bases.

V is TRBV7-2 and J is TRBJ2-2; D is possibly TRBD1 or TRBD2 (5 bases each). V was cut by 2 bases and J by 6 bases, with 19 bases left in between. Germline loops: CDR1 SGHTA, CDR2 FQGNSA. There are 17 residues in the CDR3. DNA of the CDR3: TGTGCCAGCAGCTTAAGCGGCAGGGTATCACTGTCCGGGGAGCTGTTTTTT. Translated: CASSLSGRVSLSGELFF.

This clone was counted a few times. The rearrangement uses TRBV7-2 and TRBJ2-7, with TRBD2 as a possible D gene (5 bases). Between the trimmed V and J ends, which lost 8 bases and 3 bases, there was a span of 20 bases. This CDR3 is 15 amino acids long. CDR1 and CDR2 from the germline V gene are SGHTA and FQGNSA. The CDR3 spells CASLQRSGLIYEQYF. In nucleotides, the CDR3 is TGTGCCAGCCTCCAGCGGTCCGGGCTAATCTACGAGCAGTACTTC. The full variable domain, rest sourced from reference TRBV7-2 and TRBJ2-7, is GAGVSQSPSNKVTEKGKDVELRCDPISGHTALYWYRQSLGQGLEFLIYFQGNSAPDKSGLPSDRFSAERTGGSVSTLTIQRTQQEDSAVYLCASLQRSGLIYEQYFGPGTRLTVT.

The V gene is TRBV7-8, the J gene TRBJ2-1; D not resolved. Deletions cut 3 bases from V and 9 bases from J, with 12 bases between. Germline CDR1 is SGHVS and CDR2 is FQNEAQ. The CDR3 sequence is 13 residues long. This CDR3 reads CASSFVQVGEQFF. The CDR3 coding sequence is TGTGCCAGCAGCTTCGTTCAGGTCGGTGAGCAGTTCTTC.

This chain links TRBV27 with TRBJ2-3, with 7 bases aligning to TRBD1. V shed 5 bases and J 2 bases; nucleotides not matched to a gene: 4. CDR3 size: 14 residues. The germline gives CDR1 MNHEY, CDR2 SMNVEV (reference sequence). The CDR3 region is CASSKTGPTDTQYF. The CDR3 region has the DNA TGTGCCAGCAGTAAGACAGGGCCCACAGATACGCAGTATTTT.

This chain uses TRBV6-1 with TRBJ2-1, with 11 nucleotides matching TRBD2. The trim removed 5 bases at V and 5 bases at J, leaving 5 bases unmatched. Germline V gene lookup returns CDR1 MNHNS and CDR2 SASEGT. The CDR3 contains 15 residues. For the CDR3, the DNA is TGTGCCAGCAGTCAGCTAGCGGGGGGAAACAATGAGCAGTTCTTC. This sequence encodes CASSQLAGGNNEQFF.

V usage is TRBV27 and J usage is TRBJ1-1; no firm D call. Trimming stripped 0 bases from V and 7 bases from J, with 9 bases between. CDR1 is MNHEY and CDR2 is SMNVEV in the germline V gene (reference sequence). The CDR3 runs to 13 residues. CDR3: CASSLSLGIEAFF. CDR3 nucleotides: TGTGCCAGCAGTTTATCGTTGGGGATTGAAGCTTTCTTT.

V usage is TRBV5-1 and J usage is TRBJ1-6; 12 bases are shared with TRBD1. V shed 5 bases, J shed 7 bases, and the junction held 4 bases outside the gene matches. The CDR3 has 15 residues. Germline CDR1 reads SGHRS; CDR2 reads YFSETQ. DNA of the CDR3: TGCGCCAGCAGGGGACAGGGGGCAAGCAATTCACCCCTCCACTTT. Its translation: CASRGQGASNSPLHF.

This chain connects TRBV10-1 to TRBJ2-7; D gene ambiguous. There are 12 residues in the CDR3. V was cut by 0 bases and J by 7 bases, with 7 bases left in between. The germline gives CDR1 WNHNN, CDR2 SYGVQD (reference sequence). The CDR3 nucleotides are TGCGCCAGCAGTGAGTCGACGACGGAGCAGTACTTC. Protein: CASSESTTEQYF.

The genes are TRBV25-1 and TRBJ1-2; tentatively, D is TRBD1 (5 bases). V gave up 6 bases and J gave up 7 bases, with 15 bases separating them. CDR1 is MGHDK and CDR2 is SYGVNS in the germline V gene. The CDR3 length is 13 residues. The chain's CDR3 is CASSIGTSSGYTF. The CDR3 DNA reads as TGTGCCAGCAGCATTGGGACGTCGAGTGGCTACACCTTC.

The rearrangement links TRBV7-8 to TRBJ2-1; weak D call: TRBD2 (6 bases). The CDR3 runs to 17 residues. Looked up from germline, CDR1 is SGHVS and CDR2 is FQNEAQ. The V and J ends lost 4 bases and 0 bases respectively, with 16 bases between them. In DNA, the CDR3 is TGTGCCAGCAGCTCCCAAGTAACGGGGGACTCCTACAATGAGCAGTTCTTC. This translates into CASSSQVTGDSYNEQFF.

The CDR3: CASSEGGEGYNEQFF. CDR3 coding DNA: TGTGCCAGCAGTGAAGGCGGAGAGGGCTACAATGAGCAGTTCTTC. The rearrangement links TRBV25-1 to TRBJ2-1; D might be TRBD2 (5 bases). The CDR3 runs 15 residues. CDR1 and CDR2 (germline): MGHDK, SYGVNS. Between the trimmed V and J ends, which lost 2 bases and 3 bases, there was a span of 11 bases.

This sequence joins TRBV19 and TRBJ2-2, with 7 bases lining up with TRBD2. Trimming removed 0 bases from V and 6 bases from J; junction bases left unmatched: 4. Germline CDR1 is LNHDA and CDR2 is SQIVND (reference sequence). This CDR3 spans 15 amino acids. This CDR3 reads CASSIDGGGAGELFF. DNA for the CDR3: TGTGCCAGTAGTATAGATGGCGGGGGAGCCGGGGAGCTGTTTTTT. The full variable domain, its missing parts supplied by reference TRBV19 and TRBJ2-2, is DGGITQSPKYLFRKEGQNVTLSCEQNLNHDAMYWYRQDPGQGLRLIYYSQIVNDFQKGDIAEGYSVSREKKESFPLTVTSAQKNPTAFYLCASSIDGGGAGELFFGEGSRLTVL.